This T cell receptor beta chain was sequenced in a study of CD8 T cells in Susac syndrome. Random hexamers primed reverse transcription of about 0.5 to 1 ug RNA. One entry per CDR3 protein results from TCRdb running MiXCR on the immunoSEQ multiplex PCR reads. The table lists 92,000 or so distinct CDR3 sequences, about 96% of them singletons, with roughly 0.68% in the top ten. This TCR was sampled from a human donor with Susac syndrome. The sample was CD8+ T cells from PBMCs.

The CDR3 protein is CSARDLGGSSPLHF. The CDR3 region has the DNA TGCAGTGCTAGAGATCTTGGGGGTTCCTCACCCCTCCACTTT. V is TRBV20-1 and J is TRBJ1-6, with D possibly being TRBD1 (5 bases). This CDR3 region has 14 residues. Looked up from germline, CDR1 is DFQATT and CDR2 is SNEGSKA (reference sequence). Between the trimmed V and J ends, which lost 0 bases and 10 bases, there was a span of 13 bases.